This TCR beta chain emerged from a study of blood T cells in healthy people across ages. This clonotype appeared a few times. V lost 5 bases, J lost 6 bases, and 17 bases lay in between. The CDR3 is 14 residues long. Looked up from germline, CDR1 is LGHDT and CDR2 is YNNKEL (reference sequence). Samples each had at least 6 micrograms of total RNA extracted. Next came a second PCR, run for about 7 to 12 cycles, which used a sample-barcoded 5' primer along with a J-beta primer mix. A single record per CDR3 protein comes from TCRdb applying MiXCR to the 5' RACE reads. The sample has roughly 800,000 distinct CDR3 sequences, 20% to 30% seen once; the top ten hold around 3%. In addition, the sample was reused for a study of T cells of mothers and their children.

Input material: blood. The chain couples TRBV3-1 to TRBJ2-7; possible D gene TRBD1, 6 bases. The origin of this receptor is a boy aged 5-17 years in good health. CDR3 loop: CASSYYAGDREQYF. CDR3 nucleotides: TGTGCCAGCAGCTACTATGCAGGGGATCGCGAGCAGTACTTC.